The subject of this entry is one TCR beta chain. The target of this receptor is not known. Base qualities are not at hand, and no much larger clone is one base apart. This record comes from a study of blood T cell repertoires in COVID-19 (dated by TCRdb to 2018 to 2020). Background for the entire study: Collaborator samples came from the United States, Italy and Spain and covered acute and convalescent phases of COVID-19. The prospective study material was composed of cDNA or gDNA derived from T cells, B-cell-depleted T cells, or PBMCs. Where available, HLA class I and class II types were taken from metadata supplied by the sample provider and were not determined by assay-based typing. The sample metadata nearly always contained a de-identified subject ID, COVID-19 status, age in years and sex. Subjects who had been exposed to COVID-19, were actively infected with it, or had recovered from it provided the deeply sampled blood TCRbeta repertoires that made up the dataset. Samples were obtained from the ongoing ImmuneRACE study (first 160 participants) and from 950 to 1,500 subjects provided by 6 global collaborators. The repertoires were released in a freely available public database meant as a resource for research on the immune response to SARS-CoV-2. The investigation overall reported the following: The amount of clinical and demographic metadata varied by source and participant and was provided uncurated.

The immunoSEQ Assay, a bias-controlled multiplex PCR, was used to amplify TCRbeta CDR3 regions from genomic DNA. The original methods were these. The number of nucleated cells in each sample was estimated by amplification of reference gene primers within the assay. To quantify the absolute abundance of each unique TCRbeta CDR3 rearrangement, sequence reads were collapsed and filtered. For each sample, productive Simpson clonality was calculated as the square root of Simpson's diversity index over productive rearrangements. The table was pulled from immuneACCESS by TCRdb, which kept in-frame rearrangements only. Such tables lose some clones; where checked, under half of the loss comes from unresolved V genes, and the rest has no known cause. For V, J and clone size, that table is used; D and trimming come from the DNA. This sample holds about 200,000 clones; 92% were observed only once. The ten largest clones capture approximately 1.2% of the sample.

The CDR3 runs 14 residues from the cysteine to the phenylalanine. Just CDR3 DNA is preserved here, 42 bases in frame from base 1. V ends up 5 bases short and J 8 bases short, with an unmatched junction base count of 4. As encoded in the germline V gene, CDR1 is MDHEN while CDR2 is SYDVKM. Whole blood was collected in K2EDTA tubes by collaborating institutions according to the institutions' own protocols. Collaborator samples were shipped for TCRbeta analysis as frozen whole blood, isolated PBMCs, or DNA extracted from either sample type. The source of this sequence is a man aged 25-45 years with acute or convalescent COVID-19. Material for sequencing was peripheral blood. Recombination linked TRBV28 to TRBJ1-6; 9 bases in the middle match TRBD1. The encoded CDR3 is CASSRDRVDSPLHF. Here is the DNA: TGTGCCAGCAGTCGGGACAGGGTGGATTCACCCCTCCACTTT.